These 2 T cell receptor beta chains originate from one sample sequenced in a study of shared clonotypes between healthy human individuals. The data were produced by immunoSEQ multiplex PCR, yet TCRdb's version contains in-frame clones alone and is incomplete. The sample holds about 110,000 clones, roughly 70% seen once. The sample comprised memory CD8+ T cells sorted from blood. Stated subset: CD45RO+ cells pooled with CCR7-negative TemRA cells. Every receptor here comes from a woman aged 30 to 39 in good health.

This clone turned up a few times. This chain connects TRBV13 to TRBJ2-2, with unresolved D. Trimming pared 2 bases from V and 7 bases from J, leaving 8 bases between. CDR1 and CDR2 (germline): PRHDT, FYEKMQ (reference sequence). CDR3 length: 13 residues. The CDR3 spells CASSLSGNGELFF. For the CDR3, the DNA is TGTGCCAGCAGCTTATCGGGTAACGGGGAGCTGTTTTTT.

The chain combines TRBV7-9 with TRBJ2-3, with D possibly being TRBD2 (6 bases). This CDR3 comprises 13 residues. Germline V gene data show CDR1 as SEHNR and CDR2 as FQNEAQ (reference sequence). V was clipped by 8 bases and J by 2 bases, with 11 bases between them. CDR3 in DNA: TGTGCCAGCGCCGGGGGTATCACAGATACGCAGTATTTT. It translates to CASAGGITDTQYF.